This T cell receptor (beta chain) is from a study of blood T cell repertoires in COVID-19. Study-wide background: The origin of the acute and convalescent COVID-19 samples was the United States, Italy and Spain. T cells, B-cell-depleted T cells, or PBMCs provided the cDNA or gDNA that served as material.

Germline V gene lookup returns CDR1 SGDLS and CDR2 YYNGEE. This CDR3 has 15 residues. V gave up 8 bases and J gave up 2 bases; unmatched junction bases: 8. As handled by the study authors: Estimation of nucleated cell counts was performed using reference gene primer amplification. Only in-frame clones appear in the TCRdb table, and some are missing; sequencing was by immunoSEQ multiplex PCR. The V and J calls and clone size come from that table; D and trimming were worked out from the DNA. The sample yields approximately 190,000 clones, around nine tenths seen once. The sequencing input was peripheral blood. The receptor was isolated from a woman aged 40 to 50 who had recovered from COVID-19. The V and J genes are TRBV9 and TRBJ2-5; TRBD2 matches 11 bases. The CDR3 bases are TGTGCCAGAGTTAGACTAGCGGGGTTACAAGAGACCCAGTACTTC. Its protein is CARVRLAGLQETQYF.